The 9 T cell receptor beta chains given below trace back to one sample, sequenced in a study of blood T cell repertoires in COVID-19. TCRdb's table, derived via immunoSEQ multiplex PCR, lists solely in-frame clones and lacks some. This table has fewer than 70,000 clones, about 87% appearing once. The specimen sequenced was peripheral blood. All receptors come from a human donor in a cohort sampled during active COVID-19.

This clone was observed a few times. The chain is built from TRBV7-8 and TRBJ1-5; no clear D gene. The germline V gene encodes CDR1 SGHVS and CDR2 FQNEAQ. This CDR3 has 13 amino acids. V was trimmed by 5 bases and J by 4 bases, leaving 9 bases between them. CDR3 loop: CASSPAVNQPQHF. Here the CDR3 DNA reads TGTGCCAGCAGCCCCGCGGTTAATCAGCCCCAGCATTTT. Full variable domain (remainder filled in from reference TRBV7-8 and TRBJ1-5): GAGVSQSPRYKVAKRGQDVALRCDPISGHVSLFWYQQALGQGPEFLTYFQNEAQLDKSGLPSDRFFAERPEGSVSTLKIQRTQQEDSAVYLCASSPAVNQPQHFGDGTRLSIL.

The CDR3 nucleotides are TGCGCCAGCAGCCGCGACAGGGCCTCTGGGGCCAACGTCCTGACTTTC. Its translation: CASSRDRASGANVLTF. The chain is built from TRBV5-1 and TRBJ2-6; 7 bases agree with TRBD1. V lost 4 bases and J lost 0; bases outside the gene matches: 4. The CDR3 runs to 16 residues. Germline loops: CDR1 SGHRS, CDR2 YFSETQ. The full variable domain, rest sourced from reference TRBV5-1 and TRBJ2-6, is KAGVTQTPRYLIKTRGQQVTLSCSPISGHRSVSWYQQTPGQGLQFLFEYFSETQRNKGNFPGRFSGRQFSNSRSEMNVSTLELGDSALYLCASSRDRASGANVLTFGAGSRLTVL.

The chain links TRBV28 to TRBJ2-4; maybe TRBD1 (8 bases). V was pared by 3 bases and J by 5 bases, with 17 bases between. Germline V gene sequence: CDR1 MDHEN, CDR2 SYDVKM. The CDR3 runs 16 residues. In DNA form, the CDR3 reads TGTGCCAGCAGTTTTCGGCAGGGGGCGGGAGAAAACATTCAGTACTTC. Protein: CASSFRQGAGENIQYF. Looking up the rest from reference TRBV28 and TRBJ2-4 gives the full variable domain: DVKVTQSSRYLVKRTGEKVFLECVQDMDHENMFWYRQDPGLGLRLIYFSYDVKMKEKGDIPEGYSVSREKKERFSLILESASTNQTSMYLCASSFRQGAGENIQYFGAGTRLSVL.

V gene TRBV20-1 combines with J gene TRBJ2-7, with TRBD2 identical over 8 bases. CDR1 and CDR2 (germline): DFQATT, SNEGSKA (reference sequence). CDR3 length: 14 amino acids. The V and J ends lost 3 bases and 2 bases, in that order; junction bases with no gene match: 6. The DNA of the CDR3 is TGCAGTGCTAGTATTCCGGGGGGGACCTACGAGCAGTACTTC. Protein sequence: CSASIPGGTYEQYF.

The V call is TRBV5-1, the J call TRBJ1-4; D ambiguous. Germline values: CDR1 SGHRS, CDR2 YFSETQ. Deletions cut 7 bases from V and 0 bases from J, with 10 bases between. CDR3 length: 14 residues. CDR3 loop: CASREGATNEKLFF. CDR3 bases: TGCGCCAGCCGGGAGGGAGCAACTAATGAAAAACTGTTTTTT.

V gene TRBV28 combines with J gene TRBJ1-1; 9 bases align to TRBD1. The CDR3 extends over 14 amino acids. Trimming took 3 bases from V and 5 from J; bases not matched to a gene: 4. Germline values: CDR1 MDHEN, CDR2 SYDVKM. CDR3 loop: CASSLGTGSTEAFF. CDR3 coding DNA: TGTGCCAGCAGTTTGGGGACAGGGAGTACTGAAGCTTTCTTT.

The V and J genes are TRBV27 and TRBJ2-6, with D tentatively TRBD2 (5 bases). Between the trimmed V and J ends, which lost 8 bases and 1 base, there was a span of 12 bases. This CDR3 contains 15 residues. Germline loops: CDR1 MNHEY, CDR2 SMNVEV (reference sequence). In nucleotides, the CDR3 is TGTGCCAGCGGCTTTAGAGGGTCTGGGGCCAACGTCCTGACTTTC. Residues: CASGFRGSGANVLTF.

The CDR3 DNA sequence: TGCGCCAGCAGCACGGGACAGGGCTCTGGAAACACCATATATTTT. Translated: CASSTGQGSGNTIYF. The rearrangement joins TRBV5-1 to TRBJ1-3; 9 bases are shared with TRBD1. The CDR3 extends over 15 amino acids. Losses at the gene ends were 4 bases for V and 0 bases for J; bases not matched to a gene: 2. CDR1 and CDR2 from the germline V gene are SGHRS and YFSETQ.

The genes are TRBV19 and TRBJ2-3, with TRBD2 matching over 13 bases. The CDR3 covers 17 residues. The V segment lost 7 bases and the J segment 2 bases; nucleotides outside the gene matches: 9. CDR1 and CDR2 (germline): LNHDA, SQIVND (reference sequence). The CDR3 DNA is TGTGCCAGTACCGGACTAGCGGGAGCCGCAGACACAGATACGCAGTATTTT. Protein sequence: CASTGLAGAADTDTQYF.